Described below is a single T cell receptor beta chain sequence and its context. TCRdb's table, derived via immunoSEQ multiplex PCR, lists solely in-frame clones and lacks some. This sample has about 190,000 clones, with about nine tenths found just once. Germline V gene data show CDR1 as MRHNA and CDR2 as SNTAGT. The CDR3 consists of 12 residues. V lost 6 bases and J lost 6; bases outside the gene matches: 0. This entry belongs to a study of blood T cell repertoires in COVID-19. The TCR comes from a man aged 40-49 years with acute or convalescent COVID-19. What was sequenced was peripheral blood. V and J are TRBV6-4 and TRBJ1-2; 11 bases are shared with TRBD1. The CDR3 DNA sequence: TGTGCCAGCAGGGGACAGGGGGATGGCTACACCTTC. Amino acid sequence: CASRGQGDGYTF.